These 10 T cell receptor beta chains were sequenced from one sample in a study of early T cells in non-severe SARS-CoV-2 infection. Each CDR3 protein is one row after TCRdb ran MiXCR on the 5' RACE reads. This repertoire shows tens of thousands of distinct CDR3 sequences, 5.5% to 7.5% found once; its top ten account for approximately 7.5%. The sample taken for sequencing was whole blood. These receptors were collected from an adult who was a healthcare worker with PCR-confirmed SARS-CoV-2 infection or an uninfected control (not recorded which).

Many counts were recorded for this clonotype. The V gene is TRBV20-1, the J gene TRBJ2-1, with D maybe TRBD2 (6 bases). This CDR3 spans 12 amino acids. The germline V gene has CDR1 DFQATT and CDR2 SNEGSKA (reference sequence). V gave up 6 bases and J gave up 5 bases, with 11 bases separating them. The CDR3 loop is CSAGGLDNEQFF. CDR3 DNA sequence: TGCAGTGCCGGGGGTCTCGACAATGAGCAGTTCTTC.

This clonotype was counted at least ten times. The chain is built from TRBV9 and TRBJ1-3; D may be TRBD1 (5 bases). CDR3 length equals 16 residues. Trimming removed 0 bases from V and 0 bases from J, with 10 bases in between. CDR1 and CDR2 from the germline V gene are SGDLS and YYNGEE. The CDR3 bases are TGTGCCAGCAGCGTAGAAGGGACGGTCTCTGGAAACACCATATATTTT. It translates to CASSVEGTVSGNTIYF.

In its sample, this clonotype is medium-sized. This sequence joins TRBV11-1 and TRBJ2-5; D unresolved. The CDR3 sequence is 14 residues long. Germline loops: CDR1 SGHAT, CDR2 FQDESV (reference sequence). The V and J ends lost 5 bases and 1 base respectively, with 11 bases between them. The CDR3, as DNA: TGTGCCAGCAGCCAAGAGGCATTCCAAGAGACCCAGTACTTC. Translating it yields CASSQEAFQETQYF.

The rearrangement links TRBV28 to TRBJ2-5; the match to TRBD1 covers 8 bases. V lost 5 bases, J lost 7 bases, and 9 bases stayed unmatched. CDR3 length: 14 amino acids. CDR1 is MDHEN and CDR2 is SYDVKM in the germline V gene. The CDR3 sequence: CASSQPTGVGTQYF. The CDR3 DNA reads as TGTGCCAGCAGTCAACCGACAGGGGTTGGGACCCAGTACTTC.

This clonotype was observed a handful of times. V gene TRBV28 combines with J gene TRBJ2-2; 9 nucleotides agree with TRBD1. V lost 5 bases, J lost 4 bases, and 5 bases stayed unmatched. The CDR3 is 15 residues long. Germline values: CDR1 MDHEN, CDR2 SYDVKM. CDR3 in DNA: TGTGCCAGCAGTCAGAACAGGGGGCTCACCGGGGAGCTGTTTTTT. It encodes CASSQNRGLTGELFF. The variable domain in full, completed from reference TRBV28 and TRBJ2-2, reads DVKVTQSSRYLVKRTGEKVFLECVQDMDHENMFWYRQDPGLGLRLIYFSYDVKMKEKGDIPEGYSVSREKKERFSLILESASTNQTSMYLCASSQNRGLTGELFFGEGSRLTVL.

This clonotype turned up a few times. This chain's CDR3 is CASSSQREQETQYF. The DNA for the CDR3 is TGTGCCAGCAGTTCCCAGCGGGAACAAGAGACCCAGTACTTC. The chain couples TRBV27 to TRBJ2-5; TRBD2 aligns across 7 bases. This CDR3 has 14 residues. The V gene's germline CDR1 is MNHEY and CDR2 SMNVEV (reference sequence). The V and J ends lost 4 bases and 2 bases, in that order; junction bases with no gene match: 4.

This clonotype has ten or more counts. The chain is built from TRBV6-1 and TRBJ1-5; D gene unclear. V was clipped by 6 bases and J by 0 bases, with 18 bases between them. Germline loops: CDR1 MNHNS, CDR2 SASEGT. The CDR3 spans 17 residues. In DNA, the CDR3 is TGTGCCAGCAGCCCGAGAGCGGCAGGCCGTAGCAATCAGCCCCAGCATTTT. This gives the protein CASSPRAAGRSNQPQHF.

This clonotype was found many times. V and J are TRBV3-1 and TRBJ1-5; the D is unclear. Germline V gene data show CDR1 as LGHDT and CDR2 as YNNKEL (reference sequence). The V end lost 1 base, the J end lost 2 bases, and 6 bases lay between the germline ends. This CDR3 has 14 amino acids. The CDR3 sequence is CASSQGQRNQPQHF. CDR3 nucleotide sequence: TGTGCCAGCAGCCAAGGACAACGCAATCAGCCCCAGCATTTT.

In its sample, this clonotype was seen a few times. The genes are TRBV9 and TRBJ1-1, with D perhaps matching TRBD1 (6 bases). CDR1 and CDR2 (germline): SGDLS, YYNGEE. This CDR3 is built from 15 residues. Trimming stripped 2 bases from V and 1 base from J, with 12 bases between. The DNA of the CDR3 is TGTGCCAGCAGCGTCTACAGGGAGCGGAACACTGAAGCTTTCTTT. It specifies CASSVYRERNTEAFF.

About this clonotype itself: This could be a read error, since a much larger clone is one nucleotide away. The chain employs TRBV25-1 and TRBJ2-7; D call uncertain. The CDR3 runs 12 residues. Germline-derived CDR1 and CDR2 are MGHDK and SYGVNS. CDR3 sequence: CTSSDLWFEQYF. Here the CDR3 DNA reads TGTACCAGCAGTGACCTATGGTTCGAGCAGTACTTC.